The 21 T cell receptor beta chains given below trace back to one sample, sequenced in a study of blood T cell repertoires in COVID-19 (dated by TCRdb to 2018 to 2021). Libraries were made using the immunoSEQ multiplex PCR assay. In its TCRdb copy, this immuneACCESS table keeps in-frame sequences only and misses some clones. Where compared with another copy, unresolved V genes explain less than half of these, and the others have no known cause. This sample is represented by more than 95,000 clones; more than 75% of them were singletons. The top ten clones comprise approximately 12% of the sample. The source material was peripheral blood. Receptors originate from a human donor in a cohort sampled during active COVID-19.

The chain joins TRBV19 to TRBJ1-3; no definite D call. Between the trimmed V and J ends, which lost 3 bases and 0 bases, there was a span of 6 bases. The germline CDR1 and CDR2 sequences are LNHDA and SQIVND (reference sequence). The CDR3 totals 14 residues. The CDR3: CASSIEDSGNTIYF. CDR3 nucleotides: TGTGCCAGTAGTATTGAGGACTCTGGAAACACCATATATTTT.

This clone occurred a few times. The chain has TRBV5-4 and TRBJ1-1, with 7 bases lining up with TRBD1. Germline V gene sequence: CDR1 SGHNT, CDR2 YYREEE (reference sequence). CDR3 length: 12 amino acids. The ends lost 4 bases at V and 8 bases at J; junction bases unmatched: 5. The CDR3 nucleotides are TGTGCCAGCAGCGACACGGACAGGGAAGCTTTCTTT. Protein product: CASSDTDREAFF.

As regards this clone: The sample contains more than one DNA sequence encoding this CDR3. The chain is built from TRBV6-1 and TRBJ2-7; unclear D gene. V was cut by 1 base and J by 2 bases, with 9 bases left in between. The CDR3 runs to 14 residues. Per the germline V gene, CDR1 is MNHNS and CDR2 is SASEGT. The DNA for the CDR3 is TGTGCCAGCAGTGAAGTTGGGCCTACCTACGAGCAGTACTTC. It specifies CASSEVGPTYEQYF.

This rearrangement joins TRBV5-6 to TRBJ1-5; no clear D gene. The CDR3 loop spans 16 amino acids. The ends were cut back, 2 bases at V and 3 bases at J, with 15 bases in the middle. CDR1 SGHDT and CDR2 YYEEEE come from the germline V gene. The CDR3 is CASSFRGIGNNQPQHF. CDR3 DNA sequence: TGTGCCAGCAGCTTCCGAGGGATCGGGAACAATCAGCCCCAGCATTTT.

This sequence joins TRBV11-3 and TRBJ1-3; tentative D call: TRBD1 (5 bases). The CDR3 is made up of 15 amino acids. With 5 bases removed from V and 0 bases from J, the gap between germline ends came to 11 bases. Germline values: CDR1 SGHNT, CDR2 YENEEA. The CDR3 DNA sequence: TGTGCCAGCAGCGGGCGGGGACCCTCTGGAAACACCATATATTTT. Its protein product is CASSGRGPSGNTIYF.

The chain has TRBV4-1 and TRBJ1-1; maybe TRBD1 (6 bases). V gave up 5 bases and J gave up 4 bases, with 26 bases separating them. CDR1 MGHRA and CDR2 YSYEKL come from the germline V gene. There are 18 residues in the CDR3. The CDR3 region has the DNA TGCGCCAGCAGCGAACAGGCCTATCATACAGGGCCCGGCACTGAAGCTTTCTTT. This codes for CASSEQAYHTGPGTEAFF.

Points on this clone: The sample carries other DNA sequences with the same CDR3. The chain is built from TRBV19 and TRBJ1-3, with a weak D call TRBD1 (6 bases). The CDR3 contains 15 residues. V was cut by 4 bases and J by 0 bases, with 10 bases left in between. CDR1 and CDR2 (germline): LNHDA, SQIVND (reference sequence). The CDR3 DNA reads TGTGCCAGTAGTACCGGACAGTTCTCTGGAAACACCATATATTTT. Translated, it gives CASSTGQFSGNTIYF.

V is TRBV6-5 and J is TRBJ2-3, with TRBD1 matching over 8 bases. The ends lost 6 bases at V and 6 bases at J; junction bases unmatched: 5. The CDR3 consists of 13 residues. Germline lookup yields CDR1 MNHEY and CDR2 SVGAGI. The DNA for the CDR3 is TGTGCCAGCAGAAGGACAGGGTCGGATACGCAGTATTTT. Its translation: CASRRTGSDTQYF.

This clone was detected only a few times. The genes are TRBV7-9 and TRBJ1-6, with D unresolved. The V end lost 3 bases, the J end lost 6 bases, and 15 bases lay between the germline ends. Germline V CDR1 and CDR2: SEHNR, FQNEAQ (reference sequence). The CDR3 runs 16 residues. CDR3 coding DNA: TGTGCCAGCAGCTTCGCGGGTGGGAAGGGTAATTCACCCCTCCACTTT. Translating gives CASSFAGGKGNSPLHF.

The chain has TRBV15 and TRBJ1-6, with 7 bases fitting TRBD1. CDR3 length equals 14 residues. CDR1 is LNHNV, CDR2 YYDKDF, per germline (reference sequence). After removal of 8 bases from V and 2 bases from J, the junction contained 3 bases not matched to a gene. Here the CDR3 DNA reads TGTGCCACCGGAGGGACAGCCTATAATTCACCCCTCCACTTT. Translation gives CATGGTAYNSPLHF.

V gene TRBV25-1 combines with J gene TRBJ1-1; TRBD1 might be the D (6 bases). V was shortened by 7 bases and J by 5 bases, with 14 bases between the two germline ends. Looked up from germline, CDR1 is MGHDK and CDR2 is SYGVNS. This CDR3 has 13 amino acids. CDR3: CASKGGARTEAFF. For the CDR3, the DNA is TGTGCCAGCAAAGGGGGGGCGCGGACTGAAGCTTTCTTT.

The V gene is TRBV10-3, the J gene TRBJ2-1; the D gene is possibly TRBD1 (5 bases). V shed 2 bases and J shed 12 bases, with 8 bases lying between them. CDR3 length equals 11 residues. In germline, CDR1 is ENHRY, CDR2 SYGVKD. The CDR3 DNA follows: TGTGCCATCAGTGAGGGGGCTGGGCAGTTCTTC. This translates into CAISEGAGQFF.

The chain combines TRBV10-3 with TRBJ2-2; 10 bases agree with TRBD2. The germline CDR1 and CDR2 sequences are ENHRY and SYGVKD. The CDR3 has 17 amino acids. Trimming at V came to 0 bases and at J to 1 base, leaving 2 bases not matched to a gene. The CDR3 DNA sequence: TGTGCCATCAGTGAGTCGAGGACTAGCGGGAACACCGGGGAGCTGTTTTTT. It translates to CAISESRTSGNTGELFF.

As concerns this clone: Other DNA sequences of this sample code for an identical CDR3. The gene calls are TRBV5-8 and TRBJ1-2; TRBD1 agrees at 8 bases. This CDR3 comprises 13 residues. J gave up 8 bases and V 4 bases, and 7 bases lay outside the gene matches. In germline, CDR1 is SGHTS, CDR2 YDEGEE. In nucleotides, the CDR3 is TGTGCCAGCAGCGTGCAGGGGGCGGAGGGCTACACCTTC. As protein: CASSVQGAEGYTF. The full variable domain, its missing parts supplied by reference TRBV5-8 and TRBJ1-2, is EAGVTQSPTHLIKTRGQQATLRCSPISGHTSVYWYQQALGLGLQFLLWYDEGEERNRGNFPPRFSGRQFPNYSSELNVNALELEDSALYLCASSVQGAEGYTFGSGTRLTVV.

The chain recombines TRBV3-1 (or the pseudogene TRBV3-2) with TRBJ2-5, with no clear D. CDR3 length: 15 amino acids. V was clipped by 4 bases and J by 5 bases, with 17 bases between them. Germline V gene sequence: CDR1 LGHDT, CDR2 YNNKEL (reference sequence). The CDR3 sequence: CASSPQVNIFETQYF. CDR3 coding DNA: TGTGCCAGCAGCCCACAAGTAAACATTTTTGAGACCCAGTACTTC.

This chain connects TRBV19 to TRBJ1-2, with D unclear. Germline assignment: CDR1 LNHDA and CDR2 SQIVND (reference sequence). The CDR3 covers 14 residues. Trimming removed 5 bases at V and 5 bases at J, with 15 bases between. CDR3: CASSAQNGPYGYTF. In DNA form, the CDR3 reads TGTGCCAGTAGTGCGCAAAATGGGCCTTATGGCTACACCTTC.

The chain combines TRBV11-2 with TRBJ2-7; tentative D call: TRBD1 (6 bases). The CDR3 contains 18 residues. V gave up 2 bases and J gave up 5 bases, with 25 bases separating them. Germline CDR1 is SGHAT and CDR2 is FQNNGV. CDR3 DNA sequence: TGTGCCAGCAGCTTATGGGGACGCAGGGGCAGCCGCCTGGACGAGCAGTACTTC. Translation gives CASSLWGRRGSRLDEQYF.

The rearrangement uses TRBV6-5 and TRBJ2-3; 8 nucleotides line up with TRBD2. V dropped 6 bases and J dropped 1; count of bases not matched to a gene: 6. The CDR3 length is 15 residues. Germline V gene lookup returns CDR1 MNHEY and CDR2 SVGAGI. This chain's CDR3 is CASSRGGGRTDTQYF. Written as DNA, the CDR3 is TGTGCCAGCAGCCGCGGCGGGGGGCGCACAGATACGCAGTATTTT.

The chain links TRBV10-1 to TRBJ1-1, with 7 bases that match TRBD1. The V gene end was trimmed by 4 bases and the J gene end by 7 bases; junction bases not matched to a gene: 3. CDR3 size: 12 residues. Germline CDR1 reads WNHNN; CDR2 reads SYGVQD (reference sequence). CDR3 in DNA: TGCGCCAGCAGTGGACAGGGAGGTGAAGCTTTCTTT. Protein product: CASSGQGGEAFF.

This clone occurred once. CDR3 in DNA: TGTGCCACCAGCGGTCGGGGACAGGGGGGAGAGACCCAGTACTTC. Translating it yields CATSGRGQGGETQYF. The chain is built from TRBV15 and TRBJ2-5, with TRBD1 matching 11 bases. Germline assignment: CDR1 LNHNV and CDR2 YYDKDF (reference sequence). Trimming at V came to 5 bases and at J to 4 bases, leaving 6 bases not matched to a gene. The CDR3 contains 15 residues.

This clone came up a few times. This chain uses TRBV7-5 with TRBJ2-7; no check of the table's D call, TRBD2, against the DNA was made. TRBV7-5 is a pseudogene locus. This CDR3 spans 16 amino acids. The CDR3 sequence: CVRSGTTAGYSYEQYF. For the CDR3, the DNA is TGTGTCAGAAGCGGGACCACAGCGGGGTACTCCTACGAGCAGTACTTC.